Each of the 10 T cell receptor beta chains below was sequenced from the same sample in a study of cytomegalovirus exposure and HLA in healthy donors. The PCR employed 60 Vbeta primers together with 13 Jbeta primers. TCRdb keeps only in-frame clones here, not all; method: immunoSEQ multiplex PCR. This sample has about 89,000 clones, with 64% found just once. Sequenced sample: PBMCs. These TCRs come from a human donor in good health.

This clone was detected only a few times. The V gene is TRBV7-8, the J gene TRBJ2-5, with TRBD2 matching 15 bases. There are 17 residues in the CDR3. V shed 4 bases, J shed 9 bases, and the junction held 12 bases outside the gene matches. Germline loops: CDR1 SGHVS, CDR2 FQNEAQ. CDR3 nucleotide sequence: TGTGCCAGCAGCTGGAGACGGACTAGCGGGGGGGCGGCGCCCCAGTACTTC. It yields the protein CASSWRRTSGGAAPQYF.

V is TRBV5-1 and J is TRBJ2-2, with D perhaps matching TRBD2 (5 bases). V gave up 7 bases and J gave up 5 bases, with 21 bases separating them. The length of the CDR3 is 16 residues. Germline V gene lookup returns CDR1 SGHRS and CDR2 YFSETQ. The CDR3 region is CASLPDRGSITGELFF. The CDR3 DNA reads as TGCGCCAGCCTCCCCGACCGAGGGTCCATAACCGGGGAGCTGTTTTTT.

CDR3: CAWSPRLSGVVTEAFF. For the CDR3, the DNA is TGTGCCTGGAGTCCCCGTCTATCGGGGGTCGTCACTGAAGCTTTCTTT. The gene calls are TRBV30 and TRBJ1-1, with D perhaps matching TRBD1 (5 bases). V shed 2 bases and J shed 4 bases, with 20 bases lying between them. From germline, CDR1 is GTSNPN and CDR2 SVGIG (reference sequence). This CDR3 is built from 16 residues.

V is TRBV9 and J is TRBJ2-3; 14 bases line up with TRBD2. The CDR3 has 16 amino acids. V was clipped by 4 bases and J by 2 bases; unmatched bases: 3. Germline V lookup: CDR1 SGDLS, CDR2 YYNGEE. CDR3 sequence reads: CASSTTSGGATDTQYF. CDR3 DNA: TGTGCCAGCAGCACGACTAGCGGGGGGGCCACAGATACGCAGTATTTT.

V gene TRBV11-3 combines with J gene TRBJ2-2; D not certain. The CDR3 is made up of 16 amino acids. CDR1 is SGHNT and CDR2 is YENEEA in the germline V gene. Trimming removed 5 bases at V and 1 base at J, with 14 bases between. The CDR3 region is CASSPGRSLNTGELFF. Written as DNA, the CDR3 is TGTGCCAGCAGCCCCGGTCGTTCTTTGAACACCGGGGAGCTGTTTTTT.

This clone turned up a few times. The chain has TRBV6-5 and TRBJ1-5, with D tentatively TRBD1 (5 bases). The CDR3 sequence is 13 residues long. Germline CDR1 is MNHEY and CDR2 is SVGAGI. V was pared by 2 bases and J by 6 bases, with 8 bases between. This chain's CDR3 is CASSYGGGQPQHF. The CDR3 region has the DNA TGTGCCAGCAGTTACGGGGGGGGTCAGCCCCAGCATTTT.

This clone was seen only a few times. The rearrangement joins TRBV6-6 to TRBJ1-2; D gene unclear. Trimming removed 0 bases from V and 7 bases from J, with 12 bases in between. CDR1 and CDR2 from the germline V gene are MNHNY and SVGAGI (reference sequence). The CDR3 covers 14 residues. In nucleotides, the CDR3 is TGTGCCAGCAGTTACTCGAGCGGCTACCGTGGCTACACCTTC. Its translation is CASSYSSGYRGYTF.

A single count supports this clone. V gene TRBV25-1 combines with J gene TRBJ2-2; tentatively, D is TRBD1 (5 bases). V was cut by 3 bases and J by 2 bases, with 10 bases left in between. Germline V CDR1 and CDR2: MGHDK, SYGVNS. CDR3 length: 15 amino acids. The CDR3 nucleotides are TGTGCCAGCAGTGAGCCAGGGCCCAACACCGGGGAGCTGTTTTTT. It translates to CASSEPGPNTGELFF.

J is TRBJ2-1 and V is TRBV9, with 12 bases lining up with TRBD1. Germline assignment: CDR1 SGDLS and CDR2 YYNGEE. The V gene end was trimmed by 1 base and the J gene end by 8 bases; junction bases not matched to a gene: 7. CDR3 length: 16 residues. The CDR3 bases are TGTGCCAGCAGCGTATCGGGGACAGGGGGCTTGGATGAGCAGTTCTTC. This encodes CASSVSGTGGLDEQFF.

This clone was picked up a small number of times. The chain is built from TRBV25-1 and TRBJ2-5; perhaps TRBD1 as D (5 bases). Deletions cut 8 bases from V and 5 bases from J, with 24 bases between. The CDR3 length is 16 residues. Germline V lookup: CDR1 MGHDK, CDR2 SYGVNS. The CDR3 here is CASGRLGVSGRETQYF. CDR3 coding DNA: TGTGCCAGCGGACGTTTAGGGGTCTCTGGGCGGGAGACCCAGTACTTC.